This TCR beta chain was recovered during a study of beta chain features in type 1 diabetes. cDNA synthesis used the whole RNA isolate, giving expressed TCRB sequences. Here immunoSEQ multiplex PCR was the method, and the copy in TCRdb shows in-frame clones only, minus some. Among hundreds of thousands of clones listed, over 12% were seen once. Purity (above 98%) was reached by all sorted populations. The V gene end was trimmed by 10 bases and the J gene end by 2 bases; junction bases not matched to a gene: 5. The germline CDR1 and CDR2 sequences are MNHNS and SASEGT. The CDR3 contains 13 residues. Study-wide results and caveats: Patients and controls would share equally any PCR tilt toward shorter templates.

In regard to this clone: Its target is not known.

The sequence was collected from a woman between 40 and 55 years old in good health. The V and J genes are TRBV6-1 and TRBJ2-4, with 7 bases that match TRBD1. Material: naive CD4+ T cells from blood. Written as DNA, the CDR3 is TGTGCCACATCGACAGGGACCAAAAACATTCAGTACTTC. The encoded protein is CATSTGTKNIQYF.